The rows below give T cell receptor beta chains drawn from one sample of a study of blood T cells in healthy people across ages. TCRdb re-derived calls from the 5' RACE reads in MiXCR, one entry per CDR3 protein. The sample holds around 1,000,000 distinct CDR3 sequences, about 25% seen once. These same data were also listed under a study on T cells of mothers and their children.

Sequences were obtained from blood. These receptor sequences come from a girl aged 2 to 9 in good health. Both conserved end residues are part of each CDR3. D genes are given only for firm matches. For some rows the clone size is stated as once, few or many, or as a class when expanded; others skip it.

j_call | d_call | clone_size | v_call | cdr3_nt | cdr3_aa
TRBJ2-4 | NA | NA | TRBV20-1 | TGCAGTGCTAGAGATGAAAGGGACATTCAGTACTTC | CSARDERDIQYF
TRBJ1-5 | TRBD1 | NA | TRBV27 | TGTGCCAGCAGTTGGACAGGGAACAATCAGCCCCAGCATTTT | CASSWTGNNQPQHF
TRBJ2-1 | TRBD1 | NA | TRBV29-1 | TGCAGCGTGTCAGGGGGAGAGACCTACAATGAGCAGTTCTTC | CSVSGGETYNEQFF
TRBJ1-1 | NA | few | TRBV29-1 | TGCAGCGTTGAGCTGAGGGCGACGGATACTGAAGCTTTCTTT | CSVELRATDTEAFF
TRBJ2-7 | NA | NA | TRBV10-3 | TGTGCCATCAGTGATTCGACTAGAGTTCCCTACGAGCAGTACTTC | CAISDSTRVPYEQYF
TRBJ2-2 | TRBD2 | NA | TRBV7-8 | TGTGCCAGCAGCTTTTATAGACTAGCTAAGGAGACCGGGGAGCTGTTTTTT | CASSFYRLAKETGELFF
TRBJ2-3 | NA | few | TRBV5-5 | TGTGCCAGCAGCTTGGCCCCTAGGAGCACAGATACGCAGTATTTT | CASSLAPRSTDTQYF
TRBJ1-1 | NA | NA | TRBV5-6 | TGTGCCAGCAGCTCCAGGGGATTTTTGACTGAAGCTTTCTTT | CASSSRGFLTEAFF
TRBJ2-2 | TRBD1 | NA | TRBV4-3 | TGCGCCAGCAGCCAAGCTGCGAGACAGGGTAACGGGGAGCTGTTTTTT | CASSQAARQGNGELFF
TRBJ1-3 | NA | many | TRBV7-9 | TGTGCCAGCAGCCCCGGGGGGGCGAACACCATATATTTT | CASSPGGANTIYF
TRBJ1-5 | NA | few | TRBV3-1 | TGTGCCAGCAGCCAAGACAGGGTTGGCAATCAGCCCCAGCATTTT | CASSQDRVGNQPQHF
TRBJ1-3 | NA | few | TRBV9 | TGTGCCAGCAGCGTAGACCTCGCGGGGAGCTCTGGAAACACCATATATTTT | CASSVDLAGSSGNTIYF
TRBJ2-5 | NA | few | TRBV4-1 | TGCGCCAGCAGCCAAGAAGCAGAAGAGACCCAGTACTTC | CASSQEAEETQYF
TRBJ2-3 | NA | NA | TRBV5-1 | TGCGCCAGCAGCTTGGGACAAGTAGGCTCCACAGATACGCAGTATTTT | CASSLGQVGSTDTQYF
TRBJ2-5 | NA | NA | TRBV29-1 | TGCAGCGTTGTGACAGGAGGATTCCAAGAGACCCAGTACTTC | CSVVTGGFQETQYF
TRBJ2-7 | NA | few | TRBV29-1 | TGCAGCGTTTATCTACAAAACGAGCAGTACTTC | CSVYLQNEQYF
TRBJ2-2 | NA | NA | TRBV9 | TGTGCCAGCAGCGTAGACGGGACCAGGTTCGGCACCGGGGAGCTGTTTTTT | CASSVDGTRFGTGELFF
TRBJ1-1 | NA | NA | TRBV12-3/TRBV12-4 | TGTGCCAGCAGTTTAGAGGCCCCGGTGAACACTGAAGCTTTCTTT | CASSLEAPVNTEAFF
TRBJ2-1 | NA | NA | TRBV5-1 | TGCGCCAGCAGCTTGGGGAGCGAGGGCAATGAGCAGTTCTTC | CASSLGSEGNEQFF
TRBJ2-1 | NA | NA | TRBV6-5 | TGTGCCAGCAGCCGCATCGAAAGGGATGAGCAGTTCTTC | CASSRIERDEQFF
TRBJ2-5 | TRBD2 | few | TRBV29-1 | TGCAGCGTCAGTCCGAACGGGGGGGAAGCCGAGACCCAGTACTTC | CSVSPNGGEAETQYF
TRBJ2-7 | NA | NA | TRBV10-3 | TGTGCCAGCGGGACCGGACTAGAGGGGGGCGAGCAGTACTTC | CASGTGLEGGEQYF
TRBJ2-5 | NA | few | TRBV29-1 | TGCAGCGTTGAGCTGGCGGTCTACCAAGAGACCCAGTACTTC | CSVELAVYQETQYF
TRBJ2-5 | TRBD2 | NA | TRBV6-1 | TGTGCCAGCAGTGAACAGCGGGGGAATCAAGAGACCCAGTACTTC | CASSEQRGNQETQYF
TRBJ1-3 | NA | NA | TRBV3-1 | TGTGCCAGCAGCCGAGACAGCGACTCTGGAAACACCATATATTTT | CASSRDSDSGNTIYF
TRBJ2-7 | TRBD1 | few | TRBV7-8 | TGTGCCAGCAGCGAACGGACAGGACTCTACGAGCAGTACTTC | CASSERTGLYEQYF
TRBJ2-5 | TRBD1 | NA | TRBV28 | TGTGCCAGCAGCCCGACAGGGGGTGTAGAGACCCAGTACTTC | CASSPTGGVETQYF
TRBJ2-1 | TRBD2 | few | TRBV4-1 | TGCGCCAGCAGCCAAGGTCCTAGCGGATACAATGAGCAGTTCTTC | CASSQGPSGYNEQFF
TRBJ2-5 | NA | few | TRBV3-1 | TGTGCCAGCAGCCAAGACATAGTGGAGACCCAGTGCTTC | CASSQDIVETQCF
TRBJ2-1 | NA | NA | TRBV29-1 | TGCAGCGCCGTCCCCTCCAATGAGCAGTTCTTC | CSAVPSNEQFF
TRBJ2-1 | TRBD2 | NA | TRBV5-6 | TGTGCCAGCAGCGCTAGCGGGACTGAGATGGTGGAGCAGTTCTTC | CASSASGTEMVEQFF
TRBJ1-1 | NA | few | TRBV6-5 | TGTGCCAGCAGTTACTCGGGGGCTGAAGCTTTCTTT | CASSYSGAEAFF
TRBJ2-7 | TRBD1 | NA | TRBV5-1 | TGCGCCAGCAGCTTTACAGGGGTCGACGAGCAGTACTTC | CASSFTGVDEQYF
TRBJ2-4 | TRBD2 | few | TRBV7-9 | TGTGCCAGCAGCTCGACTAGCGGGGCTAACAAAAACATTCAGTACTTC | CASSSTSGANKNIQYF
TRBJ2-5 | TRBD1 | NA | TRBV29-1 | TGCAGCGTCCTTACGGCGACAGGGGATGGAGAGACCCAGTACTTC | CSVLTATGDGETQYF
TRBJ1-3 | NA | NA | TRBV5-1 | TGCGCCAGCAGCTTGGAGACGGGGACTGGAAACACCATATATTTT | CASSLETGTGNTIYF
TRBJ2-7 | TRBD2 | few | TRBV27 | TGTGCCAGCCAATTACTAGCGGGATTATACGAGCAGTACTTC | CASQLLAGLYEQYF
TRBJ2-1 | NA | few | TRBV20-1 | TGCAGTGCTAGATCCCTGACCGGGGGTAGCCCGAATGAGCAGTTCTTC | CSARSLTGGSPNEQFF
TRBJ2-4 | TRBD1 | NA | TRBV10-3 | TGTGCCATCAGTGAGCGGACAGGGGCGGTAGCCAAAAACATTCAGTACTTC | CAISERTGAVAKNIQYF
TRBJ2-5 | TRBD2 | few | TRBV20-1 | TGCAGTGCTAGAGTGAGACTAGCGTCTTCCTACAATGAGCGGTTCTTC | CSARVRLASSYNERFF
TRBJ2-5 | TRBD1 | NA | TRBV11-2 | TGTGCCAGCAGCCCCATACCGGGACAGGGGCAAGAGACCCAGTACTTC | CASSPIPGQGQETQYF
TRBJ2-5 | NA | NA | TRBV20-1 | TGCAGTGCTCACTACCCCGGGGAGACCCAGTACTTC | CSAHYPGETQYF
TRBJ2-5 | NA | few | TRBV3-1 | TGTGCCAGCAGCCAGGGGGGTTCACGTATTCGGGAGACCCAGTACTTC | CASSQGGSRIRETQYF
TRBJ2-1 | TRBD2 | few | TRBV7-7 | TGTGCTAGCAGCCCCCAGCGGGGCAACTCCGTAAATGAGCAGTTCTTC | CASSPQRGNSVNEQFF
TRBJ2-7 | TRBD1 | NA | TRBV7-9 | TGTGCCAGCCAACAGGGGAGCTCCTACGAGCAGTACTTC | CASQQGSSYEQYF